This record covers a single T cell receptor (beta chain). Its antigen is still unknown. This entry belongs to a study of human T cells and chemical hapten exposure. Across the study: Sensitization involved placing 2% DPC onto an approximately 2 cm by approximately 2 cm region of upper inner arm skin. Alopecia areata, totalis or universalis was found in mostly female patients. Overall study findings and caveats: Because they had alopecia, donors may respond immunologically unlike healthy people.

The V segment lost 3 bases and the J segment 0 bases; nucleotides outside the gene matches: 10. The germline CDR1 and CDR2 sequences are KGHDR and SFDVKD. This CDR3 is 18 amino acids long. TCRdb redid the calling of the RACE reads with MiXCR, one entry per CDR3 protein. The sample consists of 84,000 or so distinct CDR3 sequences, around 8.8% of them appearing once. Time point reported: pre-sensitization, week 0. Treatment in this sample: therapeutic diphenylcyclopropenone sensitization with weekly scalp DPC. The chain recombines TRBV24-1 with TRBJ2-3; the match to TRBD2 covers 8 bases. Sequenced here: whole blood, sampled in connection with sensitization to the hapten diphenylcyclopropenone (DPC). This receptor was taken from a man in his forties or fifties with alopecia areata. Some clones in this sample may be carry-over from other donors' samples. The CDR3, as DNA: TGTGCCACCAGTGATGAGCGGGAGATATGGTTTAGCACAGATACGCAGTATTTT. Its translation is CATSDEREIWFSTDTQYF.